This entry describes one TCR beta chain. What it binds is unknown. The source of the sample is a study of CD8 T cells in ankylosing spondylitis. The study's findings and limits: A subset of motif variants has previously been described in the synovial fluid and blood of reactive arthritis. Clones linked to the disease showed a CD8+ phenotype. They occurred at relatively low frequencies in peripheral blood.

Germline V gene data show CDR1 as MNHEY and CDR2 as SMNVEV (reference sequence). The CDR3 contains 15 residues. Trimming pared 3 bases from V and 4 bases from J, leaving 15 bases between. As the method for making TCR beta libraries, quantitative 5'-RACE with molecular barcodes was used. TCRdb analysed the 5' RACE reads with MiXCR anew, one entry per CDR3 protein. Altogether 250,000 to 400,000 distinct CDR3 sequences are present, under 14% being singletons, with the ten largest covering roughly 9.1%. The chain recombines TRBV27 with TRBJ1-1; no clear D. The TCR originated in a female donor with ankylosing spondylitis or in good health (not recorded which). What was sequenced was blood, either unsorted or a sorted T cell fraction (not recorded which). CDR3 amino acids: CASSFLGRVSTEAFF. As DNA, the CDR3 is TGTGCCAGCAGTTTTCTCGGGAGAGTGAGCACTGAAGCTTTCTTT.